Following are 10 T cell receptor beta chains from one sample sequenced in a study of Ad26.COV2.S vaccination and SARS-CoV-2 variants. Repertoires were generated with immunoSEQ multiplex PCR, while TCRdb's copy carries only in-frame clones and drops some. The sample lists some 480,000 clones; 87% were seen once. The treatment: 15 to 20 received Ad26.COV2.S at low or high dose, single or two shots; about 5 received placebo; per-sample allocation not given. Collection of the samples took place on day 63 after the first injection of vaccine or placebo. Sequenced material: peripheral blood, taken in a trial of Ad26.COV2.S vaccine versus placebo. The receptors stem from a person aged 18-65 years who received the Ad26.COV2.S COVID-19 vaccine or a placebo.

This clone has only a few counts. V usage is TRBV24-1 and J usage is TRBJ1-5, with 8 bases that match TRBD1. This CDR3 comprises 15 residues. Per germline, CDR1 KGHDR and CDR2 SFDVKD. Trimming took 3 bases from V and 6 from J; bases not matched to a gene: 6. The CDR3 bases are TGTGCCACCAGTGATGGGCAGGGGGCTCTTCAGCCCCAGCATTTT. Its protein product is CATSDGQGALQPQHF.

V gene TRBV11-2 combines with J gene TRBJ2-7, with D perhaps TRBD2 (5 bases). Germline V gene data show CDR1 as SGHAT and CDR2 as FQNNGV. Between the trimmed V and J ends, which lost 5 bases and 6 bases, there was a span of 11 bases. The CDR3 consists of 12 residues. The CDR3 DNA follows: TGTGCCAGCAGCCGGCTAGCCAGCGAGCAGTACTTC. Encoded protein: CASSRLASEQYF.

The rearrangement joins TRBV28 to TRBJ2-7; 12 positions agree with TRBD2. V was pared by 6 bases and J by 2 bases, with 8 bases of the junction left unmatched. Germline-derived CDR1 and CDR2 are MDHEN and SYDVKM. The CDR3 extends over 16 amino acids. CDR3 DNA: TGTGCCAGCAGGGGGATACGGACTAGCGGGACCTACGAGCAGTACTTC. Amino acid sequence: CASRGIRTSGTYEQYF.

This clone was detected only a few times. The CDR3 loop is CASRTPGAFTEAFF. The CDR3 nucleotides read TGTGCCAGCAGAACTCCCGGGGCCTTCACTGAAGCTTTCTTT. The genes are TRBV28 and TRBJ1-1; possibly TRBD1 for D (5 bases). The V and J ends lost 6 bases and 4 bases respectively, with 15 bases between them. CDR1 MDHEN and CDR2 SYDVKM come from the germline V gene. This CDR3 comprises 14 residues.

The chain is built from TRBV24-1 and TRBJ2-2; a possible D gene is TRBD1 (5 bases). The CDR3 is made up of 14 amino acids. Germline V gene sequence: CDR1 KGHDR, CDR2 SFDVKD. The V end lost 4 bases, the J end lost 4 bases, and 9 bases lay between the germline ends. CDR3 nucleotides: TGTGCCACCAGTGACTATACAGGCACCGGGGAGCTGTTTTTT. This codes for CATSDYTGTGELFF.

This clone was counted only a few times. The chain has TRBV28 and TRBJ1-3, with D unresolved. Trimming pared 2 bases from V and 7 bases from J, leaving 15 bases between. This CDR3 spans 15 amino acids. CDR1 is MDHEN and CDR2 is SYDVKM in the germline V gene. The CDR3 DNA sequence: TGTGCCAGCAGTTTAGGTGAAGGATTGGCGAACACCATATATTTT. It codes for CASSLGEGLANTIYF.

CDR3 amino acids: CASRGITDTQYF. For the CDR3, the DNA is TGTGCCAGCAGGGGAATTACAGATACGCAGTATTTT. J is TRBJ2-3 and V is TRBV2; D gene unclear. V gave up 6 bases and J gave up 3 bases, with 7 bases separating them. CDR3 length equals 12 residues. Germline V gene lookup returns CDR1 SNHLY and CDR2 FYNNEI.

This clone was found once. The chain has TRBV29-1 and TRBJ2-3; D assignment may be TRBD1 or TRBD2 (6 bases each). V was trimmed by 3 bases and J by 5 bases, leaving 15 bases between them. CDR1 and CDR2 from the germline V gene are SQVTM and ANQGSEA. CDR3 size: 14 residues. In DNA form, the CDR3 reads TGCAGCGTTGACTGGGGGGCCTTAGGAGATACGCAGTATTTT. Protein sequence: CSVDWGALGDTQYF.

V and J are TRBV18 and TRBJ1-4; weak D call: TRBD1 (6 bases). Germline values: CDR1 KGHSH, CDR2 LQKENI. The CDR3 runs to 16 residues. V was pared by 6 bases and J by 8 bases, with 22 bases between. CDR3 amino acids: CASSRRGARRGEKLFF. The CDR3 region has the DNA TGTGCCAGCTCGCGCCGGGGGGCGCGAAGAGGGGAAAAACTGTTTTTT.

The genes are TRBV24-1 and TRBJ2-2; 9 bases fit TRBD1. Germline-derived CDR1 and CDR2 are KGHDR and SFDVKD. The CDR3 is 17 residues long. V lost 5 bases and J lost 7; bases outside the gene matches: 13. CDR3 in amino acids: CATSASGQGYEGGELFF. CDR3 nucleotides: TGTGCCACCAGTGCATCAGGACAGGGGTATGAGGGCGGGGAGCTGTTTTTT.